This is a list of T cell receptor beta chains from one sample in a study of identical twins. In TCRdb, the 5' RACE reads were re-called with MiXCR into one record per CDR3 protein. The sample has 1.5 million to 2 million distinct CDR3 sequences; less than 40% are singletons. Source material: cord blood. The receptors stem from a newborn girl in good health. CDR3s include the opening cysteine and the closing phenylalanine or tryptophan. The D gene is left open where the match is weak. Size is stated for part of the rows, as once, few or many counts, or as a class when the clone is expanded.

D gene,clone size,V gene,J gene,CDR3 DNA,CDR3 protein
NA,NA,TRBV6-5,TRBJ1-1,TGTGCCAGCAGTTACTTTGCAGGCGGGGCTGAAGCTTTCTTT,CASSYFAGGAEAFF
TRBD2,few,TRBV7-9,TRBJ2-1,TGTGCCAGCAGCCGCTTCGGGGGGGCGAATGAGCAGTTCTTC,CASSRFGGANEQFF
NA,many,TRBV10-3,TRBJ1-2,TGTGCCACGGAGGACCCAAGCTACAACTATGGCTACACCTTC,CATEDPSYNYGYTF
TRBD1,once,TRBV7-9,TRBJ1-2,TGTGCCAGCAGCTTTCACAGGGGGTTGAGCTATGGCTACACCTTC,CASSFHRGLSYGYTF
NA,NA,TRBV3-1,TRBJ2-1,TGTGCCAGCAGCCAAGTGGCAGGGGGCGGGACTAGGCCCTACAATGAGCAGTTCTTC,CASSQVAGGGTRPYNEQFF
TRBD1,NA,TRBV5-1,TRBJ1-2,TGCGCCAGCAGCTTGGGACAGGGGGTTAACTATGGCTGCACCTTC,CASSLGQGVNYGCTF
NA,NA,TRBV21-1,TRBJ2-4,TGTGCCAGCAGCTTCCTAGGGACTAGCGGGAGGTACTTAGCCAAAAACATTCAGTACTTC,CASSFLGTSGRYLAKNIQYF
TRBD2,NA,TRBV20-1,TRBJ2-7,TGCAGTGCTAGTACTAGCGGGATCAGTCCGGAGACCGCCTACGAGCAGTACTTC,CSASTSGISPETAYEQYF
TRBD1,few,TRBV10-3,TRBJ2-7,TGTGCCATCAGTGGAGACAGGGTAGGGTACGAGCAGTACTTC,CAISGDRVGYEQYF
TRBD1,few,TRBV10-3,TRBJ2-3,TGTGCCATCAGTATGGACAGGGGGGTGGATACGCAGTATTTT,CAISMDRGVDTQYF
TRBD1,NA,TRBV28,TRBJ2-7,TGTGCCAGCAGTTTGGATTATGGGACAGGGACAGACGAGCAGTACTTC,CASSLDYGTGTDEQYF
NA,NA,TRBV19,TRBJ2-7,TGTGCCAGTAGCCGACTGGAGTACAATGAGCAGTACTTC,CASSRLEYNEQYF
NA,once,TRBV4-2,TRBJ2-2,TGTGCCAGCAGCCAGGGGCCTAGGAAGCCAGGGGAGCTGTTTTTT,CASSQGPRKPGELFF
NA,few,TRBV5-1,TRBJ2-1,TGCGCCAGCAGCCTAGGGCTGACCAAGGGCAATGAGCAGTTCTTC,CASSLGLTKGNEQFF
NA,NA,TRBV21-1,TRBJ2-1,TGTGCCAGCACCCTAGAGGGGGCAGACAGCTCCTACAATGAGCAGTTCTTC,CASTLEGADSSYNEQFF
NA,few,TRBV6-6,TRBJ1-1,TGTGCCAGCAGTTACCGCATCACTGAAGCTTTCTTT,CASSYRITEAFF
NA,many,TRBV12-3/TRBV12-4,TRBJ2-3,TGTGCCAGCAGTTCCCTTAGAGAGTATACGCAGTATTTT,CASSSLREYTQYF
NA,NA,TRBV2,TRBJ1-2,TGTGCCAGCAGTGAACAGGGGAAGAATGGCTACACCTTC,CASSEQGKNGYTF
TRBD2,NA,TRBV29-1,TRBJ2-1,TGCAGCGCCCTAGCGGGAGGGCCCTACAATGAGCAGGTCTTC,CSALAGGPYNEQVF
TRBD1,NA,TRBV25-1,TRBJ1-6,TGTGCCAGCAGAGCGGGACAGTCGACACCCCTCCACTTT,CASRAGQSTPLHF
NA,NA,TRBV15,TRBJ2-3,TGTGCCACCAGATCCCCCAGAGTTAAGACAGATACGCAGTATTTT,CATRSPRVKTDTQYF
NA,NA,TRBV25-1,TRBJ2-1,TGTGCCGCCAGTCGGGAGTACGAGCAGTTCTTC,CAASREYEQFF
NA,few,TRBV7-9,TRBJ1-1,TGTGCCAGCAGCTTCGGGGGGCTTTTTGAAGCTTTCTTT,CASSFGGLFEAFF
NA,NA,TRBV12-3/TRBV12-4,TRBJ2-7,TGTGCCAGCAGCACAGGGAGAAAGGGTGAGCAGTACTTC,CASSTGRKGEQYF
NA,NA,TRBV20-1,TRBJ1-1,TGCAGTTCTGTAATGACAGCTGAAGCTTTCTTT,CSSVMTAEAFF
NA,NA,TRBV20-1,TRBJ1-2,TGCAGCGGACCCAGGAGCGCACAATATGGCTACACCTTC,CSGPRSAQYGYTF
TRBD2,NA,TRBV28,TRBJ2-1,TGTGCCAGCAATAGCGGGAGAGGAAATGAGCAGTTCTTC,CASNSGRGNEQFF
TRBD2,NA,TRBV27,TRBJ2-5,TGTGCCAGCAGTTTAACTACTAGCGGGGAGACCCAGTACTTC,CASSLTTSGETQYF
TRBD2,NA,TRBV4-1,TRBJ2-1,TGCGCCAGCAGCCAAGGGTCTAGCGGGGATGGTGAGCAGTTCTTC,CASSQGSSGDGEQFF